The clone carrying this TCR beta chain was observed a handful of times. The antigen is unknown. These data originate in a study of T cell repertoires in cytomegalovirus infection. Study-level information: CMV infection and matching HLA type were both indicated by public TCR beta signatures. Study-level results: Totalled public TCR beta family frequency picked out people who carried CMV plus the relevant HLA. Within the response measured ex vivo, HLA-C-restricted CMV-specific TCR beta clonotypes were dominant.

MiXCR, applied by TCRdb to the reads, yields one record per CDR3 protein. The sample lists roughly 640,000 distinct CDR3 sequences; roughly a quarter were seen once. Germline V gene data show CDR1 as MDHEN and CDR2 as SYDVKM. This CDR3 comprises 11 residues. V lost 7 bases and J lost 3, with 6 bases in between. The TCR comes from a human donor in good health (CMV status not recorded). Some clones in this sample may be carry-over from other donors' samples. The chain joins TRBV28 to TRBJ1-1; D not resolved. The sample consisted of CD8+ T cells from PBMCs. CDR3 nucleotide sequence: TGTGCCAGCAAGTGGGACACTGAAGCTTTCTTT. This encodes CASKWDTEAFF.